These T cell receptor beta chains were read from a single sample in a study of cytomegalovirus exposure and HLA in healthy donors. TCRdb's copy holds only in-frame clones and misses some; the assay was immunoSEQ multiplex PCR. This table holds 150,000 or so clones. Sequencing was done on a sample of PBMCs. These receptor sequences come from a woman in her forties or fifties in good health and CMV-seronegative. Both conserved end residues are part of each CDR3.

V,J,CDR3
TRBV5-1,TRBJ1-1,CASQEVNTEAFF
TRBV11-3,TRBJ2-3,CASSMDRGADTQYF
TRBV30,TRBJ2-3,CAWSHTPDTQYF
TRBV29-1,TRBJ2-3,CSASSGMGDTQYF
TRBV28,TRBJ1-5,CASTPQTDYSNQPQHF
TRBV5-4,TRBJ2-5,CASSSEGQGARETQYF
TRBV7-9,TRBJ1-2,CASSLGRHARHGYTF
TRBV4-2,TRBJ2-2,CASSQSGQGGKELFF
TRBV4-3,TRBJ1-2,CASSHRGAEGGYTF
TRBV30,TRBJ2-7,CAWSVWGGKDEQYF
TRBV19,TRBJ1-2,CASSIDYRRGGYTF
TRBV4-1,TRBJ1-1,CASSQEESYWNTEAFF
TRBV7-3,TRBJ1-1,CASSIFRQTNTEAFF
TRBV19,TRBJ1-2,CATRRGSPALYGYTF
TRBV7-9,TRBJ2-1,CASSIHDEQFF
TRBV5-1,TRBJ2-1,CASSLPTRGYNEQFF
TRBV9,TRBJ2-5,CASSVAPTVAETQYF
TRBV27,TRBJ2-7,CASSFLGQGAYEQYF
TRBV6-5,TRBJ1-5,CASSPLGPGNQPQHF
TRBV5-1,TRBJ2-7,CASSLAPGVDYEQYF
TRBV20-1,TRBJ2-7,CSASRIYEQYF
TRBV4-2,TRBJ1-6,CASSQDPQGVHSPLHF
TRBV5-1,TRBJ2-3,CASSAVGGGTDTQYF
TRBV7-6,TRBJ2-7,CASSLVGQNKYEQYF
TRBV6-5,TRBJ2-1,CASTPPGLAGVEQFF
TRBV19,TRBJ1-1,CASKGQWNTEAFF
TRBV19,TRBJ2-2,CASSISGGQETTGELFF
TRBV29-1,TRBJ2-2,CSALGGFNTGELFF
TRBV2,TRBJ1-2,CASRLAHNYGYTF
TRBV9,TRBJ2-1,CASSHTSGGPQFHEQFF
TRBV28,TRBJ2-2,CASSISGLYTGELFF
TRBV28,TRBJ1-5,CASSSSGGSEHF
TRBV19,TRBJ1-3,CASRPDRGPGNTIYF
TRBV6-1,TRBJ2-7,CASRVTGGSSYEQYF
TRBV14,TRBJ2-6,CASSQAGGGPVLTF
TRBV4-1,TRBJ1-3,CASSQVEGMSGNTIYF
TRBV9,TRBJ2-7,CASSVGTGTYEQYF
TRBV5-4,TRBJ2-7,CASSFGLATSYEQYF
TRBV5-6,TRBJ2-3,CASSLDRAADTQYF
TRBV7-9,TRBJ1-5,CASSLTGGQPQHF
TRBV9,TRBJ2-3,CASSVAGGETDTQYF
TRBV6-1,TRBJ2-3,CASSEAQGGQDTQYF
TRBV19,TRBJ2-7,CASSNGQGASYEQYF
TRBV6-5,TRBJ1-4,CASRTDRNNEKLFF
TRBV2,TRBJ2-7,CASSEDETGTGGWEQYF
TRBV4-3,TRBJ1-4,CASSQVRGREKLFF
TRBV7-2,TRBJ1-2,CASSSQRGTGNYGYTF
TRBV5-1,TRBJ2-1,CASSLGTSGSNEQFF
TRBV7-6,TRBJ1-1,CASTAGSFTEAFF
TRBV5-1,TRBJ1-1,CASSLTGQGALNTEAFF
TRBV27,TRBJ1-4,CASSYTWARTGDEKLFF
TRBV5-1,TRBJ2-1,CASSLEGQGAREQFF
TRBV7-9,TRBJ2-6,CASSLGAGGFSGANVLTF